This T cell receptor beta chain was recorded in a study of OX40 agonist ivuxolimab in advanced cancers. At the level of the study: Partial responses were observed in three patients, of whom one had hepatocellular carcinoma and two had cutaneous melanoma.

Study observations and caveats: Nonresponders, in some cases, also had low normalized T-cell clonal expansion.

On this clone: Its antigen remains unknown.

The protocol was immunoSEQ multiplex PCR, while the TCRdb copy is restricted to in-frame clones and leaves out a portion. This table holds 65,000 to 85,000 clones, about 90% found once. Germline V CDR1 and CDR2: GTSNPN, SVGIG (reference sequence). Unmatched junction bases numbered 3, after V lost 1 base and J lost 1 base. The CDR3 length is 14 residues. Material: CD4+ or CD8+ T cells sorted from blood, obtained in a trial of the OX40 agonist ivuxolimab. The receptor was derived from an adult with an advanced solid tumor such as melanoma, head and neck, liver or kidney cancer. The chain combines TRBV30 with TRBJ1-1; the match to TRBD1 covers 7 bases. CDR3 in DNA: TGTGCCTGGAGTGGGGACAGCCCGAACACTGAAGCTTTCTTT. It specifies CAWSGDSPNTEAFF.